Listed below are T cell receptor beta chains from one sample, sequenced in a study of CD4 T cells in relation to SARS-CoV-2 and coronaviruses. The assay was immunoSEQ multiplex PCR, and TCRdb's table has in-frame clones only and misses some. This table holds 65,000 or so clones, 85% to 95% found once. Material for sequencing was naive CD4+ T cells from PBMCs. The receptor source for this set is a human donor in good health. The CDR3 runs from the conserved cysteine through the conserved F or W. A D gene is named only where the DNA matches it firmly. Size tells how often a clone was seen (once, few, many) or the class of an expanded clone, and some rows leave it out.

NA,11,TRBV19,TRBJ1-2,NA,TGTGCCAGTGAAGCTAACTATGGCTACACCTTC,CASEANYGYTF
once,15,TRBV19,TRBJ1-5,TRBD1,TGTGCCAGTAGTATCGGTCAGGGGGTAGGTCAGCCCCAGCATTTT,CASSIGQGVGQPQHF
NA,19,TRBV13,TRBJ2-1,TRBD2,TGTGCCAGGAAACAAACCGGGACTAGCGGGAGGGCCTCCTACAATGAGCAGTTCTTC,CARKQTGTSGRASYNEQFF
once,17,TRBV28,TRBJ2-7,NA,TGTGCCAGCAGTTTGGGAGGGGACATAACGAGCTCCTACGAGCAGTACTTC,CASSLGGDITSSYEQYF
NA,18,TRBV9,TRBJ2-6,NA,TGTGCCAGCAGCGCCTCCGGGACTTCGGCCACTGGGGCCAACGTCCTGACTTTC,CASSASGTSATGANVLTF
NA,14,TRBV30,TRBJ1-1,NA,TGTGCCTGGAGTCCCGGGTGGGTGAACACTGAAGCTTTCTTT,CAWSPGWVNTEAFF
NA,15,TRBV27,TRBJ2-3,NA,TGTGCCAGCAGTCCCCGCCTAGCTTCCCCAGATACGCAGTATTTT,CASSPRLASPDTQYF
NA,14,TRBV28,TRBJ2-3,NA,TGTGCCAGCATGATCGGGAGAAACACAGATACGCAGTATTTT,CASMIGRNTDTQYF
NA,16,TRBV3-1/TRBV3-2,TRBJ2-6,NA,TGTGCCAGCAGCCGTGGACAGACTTCTGGGGCCAACGTCCTGACTTTC,CASSRGQTSGANVLTF
NA,12,TRBV30,TRBJ2-5,NA,TGTGCCTGGTTTAGTACGTGGGAGACCCAGTACTTC,CAWFSTWETQYF
NA,15,TRBV5-1,TRBJ2-3,NA,TGCGCCAGCAGCACCCCTGAGCGGGGCACAGATACGCAGTATTTT,CASSTPERGTDTQYF
NA,15,TRBV2,TRBJ2-2,TRBD1,TGTGCCAGCAGGTCACAGGGGGCGATCACCGGGGAGCTGTTTTTT,CASRSQGAITGELFF
NA,16,TRBV28,TRBJ2-3,NA,TGTGCCAGCAGTCCCCGGTGGGGGTCGGGGACAGATACGCAGTATTTT,CASSPRWGSGTDTQYF
NA,14,TRBV27,TRBJ1-2,NA,TGTGCCAGCAGTCCATGGGACGTCCGTAGGGGCTACACCTTC,CASSPWDVRRGYTF
few,15,TRBV27,TRBJ1-5,TRBD1,TGTGCCAGCAGTTCGGACAGGCTCTCGAATCAGCCCCAGCATTTT,CASSSDRLSNQPQHF
NA,18,TRBV5-1,TRBJ2-6,TRBD1,TGCGCCAGCAGGTCCGGACAGGACCTCTTCTCTGGGGCCAACGTCCTGACTTTC,CASRSGQDLFSGANVLTF
NA,14,TRBV30,TRBJ1-3,NA,TGTGCCTGGACCCCTCCCGGCTCTGGAAACACCATATATTTT,CAWTPPGSGNTIYF
NA,16,TRBV19,TRBJ1-5,NA,TGTGCCAGTAGTATAGTCGGCGGGGATAGCAATCAGCCCCAGCATTTT,CASSIVGGDSNQPQHF
NA,13,TRBV6-5,TRBJ1-1,NA,TGTGCCAGCAACACAGGGCTAAACACTGAAGCTTTCTTT,CASNTGLNTEAFF
NA,13,TRBV18,TRBJ2-5,NA,TGTGCCAGCTCACCGTCTCAGCAAGAGACCCAGTACTTC,CASSPSQQETQYF
NA,14,TRBV2,TRBJ1-2,TRBD1,TGTGCCAGCAGTGAAGCGGGACAGAACTATGGCTACACCTTC,CASSEAGQNYGYTF
NA,14,TRBV9,TRBJ2-7,TRBD1,TGTGCCAGCAGCGTAAAAGGACAGGCCTACGAGCAGTACTTC,CASSVKGQAYEQYF
NA,15,TRBV13,TRBJ1-2,NA,TGTGCCAGCAGCTTGCGGGGGGCCCTTAACTATGGCTACACCTTC,CASSLRGALNYGYTF
NA,15,TRBV6-5,TRBJ1-3,NA,TGTGCCAGCAGTCCCCGGGAAGGGGTTGGAAACACCATATATTTT,CASSPREGVGNTIYF
once,12,TRBV2,TRBJ2-5,NA,TGTGCCAGCAGTGCCCAACAAGAGACCCAGTACTTC,CASSAQQETQYF
NA,14,TRBV19,TRBJ2-3,NA,TGTGCCAGTAGTTTAGGCAGAAACACAGATACGCAGTATTTT,CASSLGRNTDTQYF
NA,15,TRBV6-4,TRBJ1-5,NA,TGTGCCAGCATTCACGACAAGGGAGGGAATCAGCCCCAGCATTTT,CASIHDKGGNQPQHF
NA,14,TRBV13,TRBJ1-4,NA,TGTGCCAGCAGCGTAAGGAGGGGTAGGGAAAAACTGTTTTTT,CASSVRRGREKLFF
NA,14,TRBV5-1,TRBJ2-1,NA,TGCGCCAGCAGCTTGGAGGCTGTCTACAATGAGCAGTTCTTC,CASSLEAVYNEQFF
NA,15,TRBV25-1,TRBJ2-1,TRBD2,TGTGCCAGCAGTTTTTCTAGCGGGTATCGCAATGAGCAGTTCTTC,CASSFSSGYRNEQFF
NA,14,TRBV5-1,TRBJ2-3,TRBD1,TGCGCCAGCAGCTTAGGGGGCCACACAGATACGCAGTATTTT,CASSLGGHTDTQYF
once,14,TRBV5-4,TRBJ2-5,NA,TGTGCCAGCAGCACAGGGTTTGGGCAAGAGACCCAGTACTTC,CASSTGFGQETQYF
NA,14,TRBV28,TRBJ2-7,TRBD1,TGTGCCAGCAGTTTAGACAGGGAAATCTACGAGCAGTACTTC,CASSLDREIYEQYF
NA,19,TRBV24-1,TRBJ2-5,TRBD1,TGTGCCACCAGTGATTACCGCAGGGGGCGGAATGAGTTCCGGGAGACCCAGTACTTC,CATSDYRRGRNEFRETQYF
NA,15,TRBV15,TRBJ1-3,NA,TGTGCCACCAGCAGGGATCACACTTCTGGAAACACCATATATTTT,CATSRDHTSGNTIYF
NA,15,TRBV7-7,TRBJ2-5,NA,TGTGCCAGCGCTCCTAGCTCACTCCCTGGTGAGACCCAGTACTTC,CASAPSSLPGETQYF
NA,14,TRBV5-8,TRBJ2-7,TRBD1,TGTGCCAGCAGGTCCGTAGACAGGGGATCCGAGCAGTACTTC,CASRSVDRGSEQYF
NA,14,TRBV14,TRBJ2-5,NA,TGTGCCAGCAGCCAAGTAAACAGACAAGAGACCCAGTACTTC,CASSQVNRQETQYF
NA,15,TRBV28,TRBJ2-7,TRBD2,TGTGCCAGCAGCCCGAGTAGCGGGAGGGCCTACGAGCAGTACTTC,CASSPSSGRAYEQYF
once,15,TRBV7-3,TRBJ2-2,TRBD2,TGTGCCAGCAGCTTAGTGCTAGCGGGTGACGGGGAGCTGTTTTTT,CASSLVLAGDGELFF
NA,14,TRBV6-5,TRBJ1-2,NA,TGTGCCAGCAGTTACCGGCAGGGGAACTATGGCTACACCTTC,CASSYRQGNYGYTF
NA,14,TRBV2,TRBJ1-5,NA,TGTGCCAGCAGTGGCGGCAGCCAAAATCAGCCCCAGCATTTT,CASSGGSQNQPQHF
NA,14,TRBV24-1,TRBJ1-5,NA,TGTGCCACCAGTGACACGGGACCGGAGGGTCCCCAGCATTTT,CATSDTGPEGPQHF
NA,16,TRBV25-1,TRBJ2-7,NA,TGTGCCAGCAGATTCGATCGGCCAGCGGGCCGGGGCGAGCAGTACTTC,CASRFDRPAGRGEQYF
NA,17,TRBV11-2,TRBJ2-1,TRBD2,TGTGCCAGCAGCCTAACTTGGACTAGCGGGGCCTACAATGAGCAGTTCTTC,CASSLTWTSGAYNEQFF
NA,14,TRBV10-1,TRBJ2-1,TRBD2,TGCGCCAGCAGTACGGGAGGGCGGACCAATGAGCAGTTCTTC,CASSTGGRTNEQFF
NA,15,TRBV21-1,TRBJ1-1,NA,TGTGCCAGCAGCAAAGTAGGGGTAGTGAACACTGAAGCTTTCTTT,CASSKVGVVNTEAFF
once,13,TRBV2,TRBJ2-2,NA,TGTGCCAGCAGATGGACACTCACCGGGGAGCTGTTTTTT,CASRWTLTGELFF
NA,16,TRBV24-1,TRBJ1-5,TRBD1,TGTGCCACCAGTCGAAAGAACAGGGGTGAAAATCAGCCCCAGCATTTT,CATSRKNRGENQPQHF
NA,15,TRBV11-3,TRBJ2-7,TRBD1,TGTGCCAGCAGCTTAGGGGGGACAGGGATCTACGAGCAGTACTTC,CASSLGGTGIYEQYF
NA,16,TRBV19,TRBJ1-5,TRBD1,TGTGCCAGTAGTATATTACAGGGGACGGGCAATCAGCCCCAGCATTTT,CASSILQGTGNQPQHF
NA,14,TRBV2,TRBJ1-2,NA,TGTGCCAGCAGTGCAGGGAATCTTAACTATGGCTACACCTTC,CASSAGNLNYGYTF
NA,16,TRBV7-3,TRBJ2-3,NA,TGTGCCAGCAGCTTAAAAGGGGATGGGGTTCGGGATACGCAGTATTTT,CASSLKGDGVRDTQYF
NA,14,TRBV5-1,TRBJ2-7,NA,TGCGCCAGCAGCTTGGGTGGAAGGGAATACGAGCAGTACTTC,CASSLGGREYEQYF